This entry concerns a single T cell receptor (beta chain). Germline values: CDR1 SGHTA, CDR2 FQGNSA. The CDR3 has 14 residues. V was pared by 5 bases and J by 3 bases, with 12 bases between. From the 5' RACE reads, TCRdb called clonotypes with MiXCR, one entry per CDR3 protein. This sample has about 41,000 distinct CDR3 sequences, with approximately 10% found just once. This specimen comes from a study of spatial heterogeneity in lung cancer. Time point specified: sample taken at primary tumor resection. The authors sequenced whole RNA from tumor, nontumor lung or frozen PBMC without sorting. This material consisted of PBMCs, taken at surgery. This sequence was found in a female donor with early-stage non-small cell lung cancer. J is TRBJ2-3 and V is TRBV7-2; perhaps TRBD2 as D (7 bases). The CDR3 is CASSRGGRTDTQYF. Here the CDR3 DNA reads TGTGCCAGCAGCAGGGGGGGCAGGACAGATACGCAGTATTTT.